This T cell receptor beta chain was obtained from a study of CD8 T cells in ankylosing spondylitis (dated by TCRdb to 2016 to 2017). Study-wide context: T cell receptor beta repertoires were profiled in healthy donors and ankylosing spondylitis patients so that disease-linked TCR variants could be found. The full study cohort comprised about 23 ankylosing spondylitis patients and about 110 healthy donors. Peripheral blood was sampled, and synovial fluid was also collected from ankylosing spondylitis patients.

The CDR3 runs 15 residues from the cysteine to the phenylalanine. Only the CDR3 DNA is retained, 45 bases long and in frame from the first base. Here V drops 4 bases and J drops 9 bases, and the junction holds 10 bases not matched to any gene. CDR1 and CDR2 are read off the germline V gene as LGHNA and YSLEER. TCRdb lists the instrument as Illumina HiSeq 2500. Quantitative 5'-RACE with molecular barcodes was used to prepare TCR beta libraries. Under the source paper's analysis protocol: To identify disease-linked TCR variants, a new computational method was used, one built on a probabilistic model of VDJ rearrangement. In-frame beta chains were kept once TCRdb had trimmed the public reads at Q25 with fastp and called clones with MiXCR. Duplicate CDR3 protein sequences are folded into a single record with the most common DNA and genes. It is TCRdb's table, rather than the study itself, that gives the V and J calls and clone size. The sample table lists about 160,000 distinct CDR3 sequences, 9.8% of them with a count of one. The biggest ten clones account for approximately 16% of the sample.

Beyond this particular receptor, the publication reports: A TCR beta motif of several highly homologous amino acid variants appeared characteristic of blood from ankylosing spondylitis patients. A CD8+ phenotype was shown by the disease-linked clones, which were found at relatively low frequencies in peripheral blood. Some motif variants were previously reported in synovial fluid and blood of reactive arthritis patients, suggesting common disease-initiation mechanisms. Significant enrichment of the disease-linked clones was reported in matched synovial fluid samples from ankylosing spondylitis patients.

A word on this clonotype: Which antigen it targets is not known. No much larger clonotype is one base removed from it; base qualities were not supplied.

The receptor's source is a female donor with ankylosing spondylitis or in good health (not recorded which). Sequenced sample: blood, either unsorted or a sorted T cell fraction (not recorded which). The chain uses TRBV4-3 and TRBJ2-1; 9 central nucleotides agree with TRBD2. The bases are TGCGCCAGCAGCCTGTCCCTAGCGGGAAGTAGTGAGCAGTTCTTC. Its protein product is CASSLSLAGSSEQFF.